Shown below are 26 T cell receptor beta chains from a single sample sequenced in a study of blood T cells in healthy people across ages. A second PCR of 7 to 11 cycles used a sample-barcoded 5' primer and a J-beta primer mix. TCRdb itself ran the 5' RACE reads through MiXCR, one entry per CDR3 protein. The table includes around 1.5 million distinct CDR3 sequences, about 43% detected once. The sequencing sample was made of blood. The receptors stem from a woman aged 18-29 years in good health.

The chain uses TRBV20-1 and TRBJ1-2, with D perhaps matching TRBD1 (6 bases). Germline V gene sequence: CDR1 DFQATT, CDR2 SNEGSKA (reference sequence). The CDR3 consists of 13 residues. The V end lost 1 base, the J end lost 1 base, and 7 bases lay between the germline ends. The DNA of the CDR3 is TGCAGTGCTAGAGTGGGACATAACTATGGCTACACCTTC. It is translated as CSARVGHNYGYTF.

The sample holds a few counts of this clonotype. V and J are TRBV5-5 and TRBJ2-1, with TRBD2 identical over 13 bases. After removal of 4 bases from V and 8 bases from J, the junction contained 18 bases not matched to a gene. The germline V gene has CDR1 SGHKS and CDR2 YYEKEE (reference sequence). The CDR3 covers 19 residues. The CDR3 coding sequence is TGTGCCAGCAGCCTCCGCGGACTAGCGGGAGTGACCTTTGGGTATGAGCAGTTCTTC. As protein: CASSLRGLAGVTFGYEQFF.

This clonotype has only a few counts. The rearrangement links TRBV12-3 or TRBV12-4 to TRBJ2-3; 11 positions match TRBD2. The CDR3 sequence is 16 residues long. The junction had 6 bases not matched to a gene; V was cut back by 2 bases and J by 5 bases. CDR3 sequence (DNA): TGTGCCAGCAGTTTAAGTAGCGGGGGGGAACTAGATACGCAGTATTTT. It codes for CASSLSSGGELDTQYF.

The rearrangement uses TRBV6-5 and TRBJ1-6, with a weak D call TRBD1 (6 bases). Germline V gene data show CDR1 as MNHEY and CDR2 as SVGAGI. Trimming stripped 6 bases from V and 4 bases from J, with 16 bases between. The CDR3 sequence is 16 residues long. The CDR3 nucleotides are TGTGCCAGCAGCCGGAGCGGGGGACATTATAATTCACCCCTCCACTTT. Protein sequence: CASSRSGGHYNSPLHF.

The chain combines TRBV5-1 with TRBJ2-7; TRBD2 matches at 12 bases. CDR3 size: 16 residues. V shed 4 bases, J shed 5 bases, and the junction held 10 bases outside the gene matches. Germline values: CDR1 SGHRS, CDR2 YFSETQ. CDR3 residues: CASSPAKTSGSNEQYF. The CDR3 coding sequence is TGCGCCAGCAGCCCAGCGAAGACTAGCGGGAGTAACGAGCAGTACTTC.

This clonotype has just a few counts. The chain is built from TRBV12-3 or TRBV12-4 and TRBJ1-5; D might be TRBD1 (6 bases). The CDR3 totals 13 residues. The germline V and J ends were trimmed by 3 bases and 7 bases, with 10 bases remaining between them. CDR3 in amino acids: CASSLEQGQPQHF. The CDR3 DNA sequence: TGTGCCAGCAGTTTGGAACAGGGCCAGCCCCAGCATTTT.

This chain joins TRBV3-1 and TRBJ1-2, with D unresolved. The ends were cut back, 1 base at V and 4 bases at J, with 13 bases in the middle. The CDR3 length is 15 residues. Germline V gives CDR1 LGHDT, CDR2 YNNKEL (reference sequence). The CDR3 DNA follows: TGTGCCAGCAGCCAAGTGGGCCAGGCCATCTATGGCTACACCTTC. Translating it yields CASSQVGQAIYGYTF.

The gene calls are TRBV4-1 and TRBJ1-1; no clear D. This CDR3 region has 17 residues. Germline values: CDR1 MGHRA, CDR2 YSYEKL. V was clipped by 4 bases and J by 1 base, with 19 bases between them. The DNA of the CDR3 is TGCGCCAGCAGCCTCTTCTTGAGTTCAAGATCGAACACTGAAGCTTTCTTT. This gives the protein CASSLFLSSRSNTEAFF.

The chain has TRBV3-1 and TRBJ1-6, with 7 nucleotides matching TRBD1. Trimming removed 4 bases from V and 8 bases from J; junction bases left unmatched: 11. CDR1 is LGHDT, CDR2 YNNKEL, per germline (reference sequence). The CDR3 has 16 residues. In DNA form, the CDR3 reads TGTGCCAGCAGCCCCCTGGCAGGGGGTTTTTATTCACCCCTCCACTTT. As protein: CASSPLAGGFYSPLHF.

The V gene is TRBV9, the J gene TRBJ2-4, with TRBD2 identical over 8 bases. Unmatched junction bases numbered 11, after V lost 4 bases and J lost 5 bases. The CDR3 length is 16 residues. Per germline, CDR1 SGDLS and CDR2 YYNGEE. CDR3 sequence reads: CASSPASAGGENIQYF. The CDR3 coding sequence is TGTGCCAGCAGCCCCGCGAGCGCGGGGGGCGAAAACATTCAGTACTTC.

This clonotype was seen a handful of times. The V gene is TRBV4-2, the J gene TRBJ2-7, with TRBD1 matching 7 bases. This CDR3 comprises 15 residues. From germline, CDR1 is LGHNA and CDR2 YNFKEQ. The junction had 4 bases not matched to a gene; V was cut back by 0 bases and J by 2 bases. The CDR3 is CASSQDKTGAYEQYF. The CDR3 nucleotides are TGTGCCAGCAGCCAAGATAAAACAGGGGCCTACGAGCAGTACTTC.

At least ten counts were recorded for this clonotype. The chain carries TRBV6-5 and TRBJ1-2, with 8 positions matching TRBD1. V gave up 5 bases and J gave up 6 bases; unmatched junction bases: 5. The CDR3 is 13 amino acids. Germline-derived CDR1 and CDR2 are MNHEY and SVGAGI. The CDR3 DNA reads TGTGCCAGCAGTCAACCAGGGGGCGATGGCTACACCTTC. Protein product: CASSQPGGDGYTF.

CDR3 sequence reads: CASSVGGSFVYEQYF. The CDR3 coding sequence is TGTGCCAGCAGTGTAGGCGGGAGCTTTGTGTACGAGCAGTACTTC. V is TRBV2 and J is TRBJ2-1, with TRBD2 matching 7 bases. Near its end, the DNA agrees better with TRBJ2-7, so the J call may be wrong. CDR1 is SNHLY, CDR2 FYNNEI, per germline. The CDR3 runs to 15 residues.

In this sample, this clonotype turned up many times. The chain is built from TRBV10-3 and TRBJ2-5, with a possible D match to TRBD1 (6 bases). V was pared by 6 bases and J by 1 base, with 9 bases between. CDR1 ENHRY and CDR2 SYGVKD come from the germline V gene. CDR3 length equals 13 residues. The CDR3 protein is CAISVTGQETQYF. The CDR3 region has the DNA TGTGCCATCAGCGTGACAGGCCAAGAGACCCAGTACTTC.

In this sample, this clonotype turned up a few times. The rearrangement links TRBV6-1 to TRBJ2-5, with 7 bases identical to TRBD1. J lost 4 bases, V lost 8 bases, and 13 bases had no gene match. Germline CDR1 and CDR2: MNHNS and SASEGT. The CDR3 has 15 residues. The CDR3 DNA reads TGTGCCAGCCCGGAGAGGACAGGTGTGAGAGAGACCCAGTACTTC. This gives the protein CASPERTGVRETQYF.

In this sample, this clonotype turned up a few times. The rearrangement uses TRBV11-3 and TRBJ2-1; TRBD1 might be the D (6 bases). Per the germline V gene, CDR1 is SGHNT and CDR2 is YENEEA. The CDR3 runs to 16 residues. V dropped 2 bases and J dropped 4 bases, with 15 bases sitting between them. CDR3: CASSLRAGAVYNEQFF. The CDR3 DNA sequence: TGTGCCAGCAGCTTACGAGCAGGGGCGGTATACAATGAGCAGTTCTTC.

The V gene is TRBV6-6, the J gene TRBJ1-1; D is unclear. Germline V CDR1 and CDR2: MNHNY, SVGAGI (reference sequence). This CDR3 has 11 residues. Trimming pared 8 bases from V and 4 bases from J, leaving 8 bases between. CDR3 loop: CASQAGTEAFF. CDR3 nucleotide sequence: TGTGCCAGCCAGGCCGGCACTGAAGCTTTCTTT.

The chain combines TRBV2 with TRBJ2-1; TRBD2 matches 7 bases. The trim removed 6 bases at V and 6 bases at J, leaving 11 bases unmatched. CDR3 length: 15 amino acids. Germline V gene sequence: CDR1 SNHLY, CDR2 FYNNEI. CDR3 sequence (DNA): TGTGCCAGCAGCCGTGGACTAGATTCCAGCAATGAGCAGTTCTTC. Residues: CASSRGLDSSNEQFF. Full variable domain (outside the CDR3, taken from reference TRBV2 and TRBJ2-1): EPEVTQTPSHQVTQMGQEVILRCVPISNHLYFYWYRQILGQKVEFLVSFYNNEISEKSEIFDDQFSVERPDGSNFTLKIRSTKLEDSAMYFCASSRGLDSSNEQFFGPGTRLTVL.

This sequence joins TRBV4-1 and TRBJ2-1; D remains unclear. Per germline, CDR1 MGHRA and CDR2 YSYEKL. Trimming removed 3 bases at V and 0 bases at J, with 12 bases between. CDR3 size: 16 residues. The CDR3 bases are TGCGCCAGCAGCCAGGCATTAGGAACCTCCTACAATGAGCAGTTCTTC. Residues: CASSQALGTSYNEQFF.

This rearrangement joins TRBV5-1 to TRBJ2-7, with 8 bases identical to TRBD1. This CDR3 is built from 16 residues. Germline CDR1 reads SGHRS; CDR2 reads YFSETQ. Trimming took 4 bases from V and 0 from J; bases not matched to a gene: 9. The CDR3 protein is CASSLNRGSSSYEQYF. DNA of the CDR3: TGCGCCAGCAGCCTCAACAGGGGGTCTAGCTCCTACGAGCAGTACTTC.

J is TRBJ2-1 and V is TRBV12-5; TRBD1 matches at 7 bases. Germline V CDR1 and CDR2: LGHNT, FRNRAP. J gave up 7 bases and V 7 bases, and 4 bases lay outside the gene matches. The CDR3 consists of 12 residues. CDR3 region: CASALTGNEQFF. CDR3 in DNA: TGTGCTAGTGCCCTGACAGGGAATGAGCAGTTCTTC.

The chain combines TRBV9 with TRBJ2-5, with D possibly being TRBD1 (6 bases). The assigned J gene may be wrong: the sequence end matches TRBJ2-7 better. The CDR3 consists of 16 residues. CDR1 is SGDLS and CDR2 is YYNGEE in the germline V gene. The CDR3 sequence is CASSVIPTGFGDEQYF. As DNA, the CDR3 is TGTGCCAGCAGCGTAATCCCTACAGGGTTTGGAGACGAGCAGTACTTC.

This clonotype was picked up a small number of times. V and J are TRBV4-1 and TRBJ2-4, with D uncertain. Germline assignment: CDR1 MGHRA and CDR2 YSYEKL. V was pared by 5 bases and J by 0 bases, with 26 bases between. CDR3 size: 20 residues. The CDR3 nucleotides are TGCGCCAGCAGCGTCAGACGTCTGGACGGGTCTGGCCTAGCCAAAAACATTCAGTACTTC. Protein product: CASSVRRLDGSGLAKNIQYF.

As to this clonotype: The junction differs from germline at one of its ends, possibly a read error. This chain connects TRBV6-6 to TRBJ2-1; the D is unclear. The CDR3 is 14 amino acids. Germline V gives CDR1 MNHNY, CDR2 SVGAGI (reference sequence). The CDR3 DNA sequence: TGTGCCCGCAGTGGGCAGGTTTCCTACAATGAGCAGTTCTTC. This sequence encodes CARSGQVSYNEQFF.

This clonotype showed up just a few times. CDR3 region: CASSSGSLRQYF. The CDR3 nucleotides are TGTGCCAGCAGTTCCGGCTCTCTTCGGCAGTACTTC. The V gene is TRBV6-2 or TRBV6-3, the J gene TRBJ2-5; D unresolved. Trimming removed 4 bases from V and 11 bases from J, with 14 bases in between. The CDR3 contains 12 residues. Germline V lookup: CDR1 MNHEY, CDR2 SVGEGT.

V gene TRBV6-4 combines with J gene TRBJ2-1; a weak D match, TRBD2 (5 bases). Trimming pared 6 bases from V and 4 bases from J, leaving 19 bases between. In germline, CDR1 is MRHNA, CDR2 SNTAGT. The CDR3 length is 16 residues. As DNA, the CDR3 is TGTGCCAGCAGCCCCACTGGACTCCTGGCTTACAATGAGCAGTTCTTC. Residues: CASSPTGLLAYNEQFF.